Listed below are T cell receptor beta chains from one sample, sequenced in a study of CD8 T cells in Susac syndrome. TCRdb re-called the immunoSEQ multiplex PCR reads with MiXCR, one entry per CDR3 protein. The sample has fewer than 150,000 distinct CDR3 sequences; approximately 93% are singletons. Sequenced material: CD4+ T cells from PBMCs. All receptors derive from a human donor with multiple sclerosis. Each CDR3 is given with its conserved first and last residue. A D gene is named only where the DNA matches it firmly. Not all rows give a size; the values are once, few, many and, for expanded clones, a class.

clone size | D gene | J gene | V gene | CDR3 protein | CDR3 DNA
NA | NA | TRBJ2-5 | TRBV5-1 | CASSLGQQETQYF | TGTGCCAGCAGTCTAGGACAGCAAGAGACCCAGTACTTC
NA | TRBD1 | TRBJ1-2 | TRBV29-1 | CSVSQGADYGYTF | TGCAGCGTTTCTCAGGGGGCTGACTATGGCTACACCTTC
NA | NA | TRBJ2-5 | TRBV3-1 | CASSQERAGLETQYF | TGTGCCAGCAGCCAAGAAAGGGCGGGGCTGGAGACCCAGTACTTC
once | TRBD2 | TRBJ2-1 | TRBV7-2 | CASSLGAGGPNEQFF | TGTGCCAGCAGCTTAGGAGCGGGGGGGCCCAATGAGCAGTTCTTC
NA | TRBD1 | TRBJ2-3 | TRBV10-3 | CAVKGQGGTDTQYF | TGTGCCGTAAAGGGACAGGGGGGCACAGATACGCAGTATTTT
NA | TRBD1 | TRBJ1-2 | TRBV11-1 | CASSRTGGAGYTF | TGTGCCAGCAGCCGAACAGGGGGCGCGGGCTACACCTTC
NA | TRBD1 | TRBJ2-7 | TRBV7-2 | CASSLTGGLDEQYF | TGTGCCAGCAGCTTGACAGGGGGTCTCGACGAGCAGTACTTC
NA | NA | TRBJ1-5 | TRBV6-2/TRBV6-3 | CASSLGRGTSNQPQHF | TGTGCCAGCAGCCTTGGCAGAGGGACGAGCAATCAGCCCCAGCATTTT
NA | NA | TRBJ1-1 | TRBV30 | CAWIQRGRFEAFF | TGTGCCTGGATTCAAAGGGGAAGATTTGAAGCTTTCTTT
NA | NA | TRBJ1-1 | TRBV6-1 | CASAGEGNTEAFF | TGTGCCAGCGCTGGAGAGGGGAACACTGAAGCTTTCTTT